The clone carrying this TCR beta chain is large by share. Its specificity is not known. This entry comes from a study of radiotherapy plus CTLA-4 blockade in lung cancer. As for the study in general: Among all patients, 15% to 20% showed objective responses, while 30% to 35% had disease control. Study results and limitations: Radiotherapy was combined with ipilimumab, and tumor-derived TCR clones then expanded in blood. Early blood T cell clone dynamics, with interferon-beta, were reported to best predict response.

Data came from immunoSEQ multiplex PCR; TCRdb stores just in-frame clones and leaves some out. The sample has 23,000 or so clones; about three quarters are singletons. V was cut by 1 base and J by 5 bases, with 7 bases left in between. The CDR3 runs 12 residues. Germline V lookup: CDR1 SGHRS, CDR2 YFSETQ. The sample here was peripheral blood, taken from a patient treated with radiotherapy plus ipilimumab. The clonotype originates from a human donor with non-small cell lung cancer who had stable disease on radiotherapy plus ipilimumab. The chain carries TRBV5-1 and TRBJ2-7; D gene ambiguous. CDR3 in amino acids: CASSLHRNEQYF. CDR3 coding DNA: TGCGCCAGCAGCTTGCATAGAAACGAGCAGTACTTC.